Each of the 32 T cell receptor beta chains below was sequenced from the same sample in a study of T cells in Graves' hyperthyroidism and ophthalmopathy (dated by TCRdb to about 2019). The library was produced with multiplex PCR. TCRdb shows the sequencer as Illumina HiSeq 2000. Amplification of TCR beta CDR3 regions was carried out from RNA transcripts. For the first round of RT-PCR on the TCR CDR3, the HTBI primer set was used together with the Qiagen OneStep RT-PCR kit. The raw public reads went through TCRdb reprocessing: fastp at Q25, MiXCR clone calling, in-frame beta chains kept. Rows with a matching CDR3 protein are joined into one entry that keeps the most common DNA and genes. This sample holds about 690,000 distinct CDR3 sequences; approximately 15% were observed only once. The ten largest clonotypes hold about a sixth of the sample. Sequencing used blood. The receptors here all came from a man in his fifties with Graves' hyperthyroidism.

The chain uses TRBV6-2 or TRBV6-3 and TRBJ2-1; D not certain. The ends were cut back, 6 bases at V and 0 bases at J, with 12 bases in the middle. Germline CDR1 MNHEY, CDR2 SVGEGT. The CDR3 extends over 15 amino acids. In DNA, the CDR3 is TGTGCCAGCAGGCGATCCCCGGACTCCTACAATGAGCAGTTCTTC. Translation gives CASRRSPDSYNEQFF.

This clonotype has just a few counts. A much larger clone differs by one base, so this may be a read error. J is TRBJ1-6 and V is TRBV2; D remains unclear. Trimming took 4 bases from V and 8 from J, leaving 9 bases between them. Germline V lookup: CDR1 SNHLY, CDR2 FYNNEI. The CDR3 spans 13 residues. The CDR3 protein is CASSAPPDSPLHF. The CDR3 nucleotides read TGTGCCAGCAGTGCCCCGCCCGATTCACCCCTCCACTTT.

This clonotype was observed many times. The chain uses TRBV28 and TRBJ2-3; 10 bases match TRBD2. Germline CDR1 MDHEN, CDR2 SYDVKM. The CDR3 extends over 15 amino acids. V shed 9 bases, J shed 2 bases, and the junction held 8 bases outside the gene matches. The CDR3 region has the DNA TGTGCCAGTTCATTCCTAGCGGGGGTCACAGATACGCAGTATTTT. This codes for CASSFLAGVTDTQYF.

This clonotype came up a few times. The V and J genes are TRBV11-2 and TRBJ1-3, with TRBD1 identical over 7 bases. CDR1 and CDR2 from the germline V gene are SGHAT and FQNNGV. The CDR3 sequence is 19 residues long. V shed 4 bases and J 2 bases; nucleotides not matched to a gene: 17. The CDR3 region is CASSSGGGDSRSPGNTIYF. The CDR3 DNA is TGTGCCAGCAGCTCCGGGGGAGGGGACAGCCGATCCCCTGGAAACACCATATATTTT.

This clonotype has a handful of counts. The rearrangement joins TRBV27 to TRBJ2-3; TRBD2 agrees at 13 bases. The CDR3 is 16 amino acids. V shed 5 bases, J shed 2 bases, and the junction held 4 bases outside the gene matches. Germline-derived CDR1 and CDR2 are MNHEY and SMNVEV (reference sequence). The CDR3 here is CASSMGTSGTTDTQYF. CDR3 nucleotides: TGTGCCAGCAGTATGGGGACTAGCGGGACCACAGATACGCAGTATTTT.

This clonotype was seen repeatedly, ten times or more. The V gene is TRBV28, the J gene TRBJ1-2; no clear D gene. The CDR3 has 15 amino acids. Germline-derived CDR1 and CDR2 are MDHEN and SYDVKM. V lost 5 bases and J 0 bases, leaving 13 bases between the germline ends. CDR3 amino acids: CASSPEGLANYGYTF. Here the CDR3 DNA reads TGTGCCAGCAGTCCTGAGGGATTAGCTAACTATGGCTACACCTTC.

The chain combines TRBV10-3 with TRBJ1-1; 9 bases align to TRBD1. Germline V gene data show CDR1 as ENHRY and CDR2 as SYGVKD. Trimming cost V 6 bases and J 5 bases; bases outside gene matches: 7. The CDR3 is made up of 14 amino acids. The CDR3 loop reads CAIRGTGIGTEAFF. The CDR3 DNA is TGTGCCATCAGAGGGACAGGGATCGGGACTGAAGCTTTCTTT.

This clonotype was detected many times. The rearrangement links TRBV2 to TRBJ1-5; possibly TRBD1 for D (5 bases). The ends were cut back, 5 bases at V and 1 base at J, with 9 bases in the middle. The germline V gene has CDR1 SNHLY and CDR2 FYNNEI. The CDR3 contains 14 residues. This CDR3 reads CASSKGRSNQPQHF. The CDR3 DNA reads as TGTGCCAGCAGTAAGGGACGGAGCAATCAGCCCCAGCATTTT.

The chain links TRBV20-1 to TRBJ2-1, with D perhaps TRBD2 (5 bases). V lost 1 base and J lost 2, with 15 bases in between. The length of the CDR3 is 16 residues. The germline CDR1 and CDR2 sequences are DFQATT and SNEGSKA (reference sequence). This CDR3 is CSARALAYHAYNEQFF. The CDR3 nucleotides are TGCAGTGCTAGAGCATTAGCGTACCACGCCTACAATGAGCAGTTCTTC.

Many counts were recorded for this clonotype. This chain links TRBV28 with TRBJ2-3; no clear D gene. Trimming removed 5 bases at V and 8 bases at J, with 20 bases between. CDR3 length equals 15 residues. Germline V gene sequence: CDR1 MDHEN, CDR2 SYDVKM. CDR3 in amino acids: CASSPSVEAAGTQYF. For the CDR3, the DNA is TGTGCCAGCAGTCCGTCAGTTGAGGCGGCCGGTACGCAGTATTTT.

This clonotype came up many times. The chain recombines TRBV12-3 or TRBV12-4 with TRBJ1-5, with D possibly TRBD1 on 5 matching bases. The CDR3 consists of 15 residues. Trimming stripped 3 bases from V and 3 bases from J, with 12 bases between. The CDR3 region is CASSFGRGVNQPQHF. The DNA of the CDR3 is TGTGCCAGCAGTTTTGGACGGGGGGTCAATCAGCCCCAGCATTTT.

This chain uses TRBV7-2 with TRBJ2-7, with a possible D match to TRBD2 (6 bases). Trimming shortened V by 0 bases and J by 1 base, and 10 bases separated the two germline ends. The CDR3 spans 15 residues. Germline V gene sequence: CDR1 SGHTA, CDR2 FQGNSA. CDR3 protein: CASSLASGHSYEQYF. Here the CDR3 DNA reads TGTGCCAGCAGCTTAGCTAGCGGACATTCCTACGAGCAGTACTTC.

This clonotype was seen a handful of times. A clone one base away is much larger, so this may be a read error. The genes are TRBV3-1 and TRBJ1-1; maybe TRBD1 (6 bases). The ends were cut back, 1 base at V and 4 bases at J, with 10 bases in the middle. The germline CDR1 and CDR2 sequences are LGHDT and YNNKEL (reference sequence). The CDR3 has 14 residues. The CDR3 region has the DNA TGTGCCAGCAGCCAAGGGTCAGGGGTCACTGAAGCTTTCTTT. It encodes CASSQGSGVTEAFF.

This clonotype was seen ten or more times. V is TRBV12-3 or TRBV12-4 and J is TRBJ1-3; 12 positions match TRBD1. The CDR3 loop spans 15 amino acids. After removal of 4 bases from V and 2 bases from J, the junction contained 0 bases not matched to a gene. As DNA, the CDR3 is TGTGCCAGCAGTTGGGACAGGGGGCCTGGAAACACCATATATTTT. This codes for CASSWDRGPGNTIYF.

This clonotype was recorded only once. This may arise from a read error, as a much more abundant clone is one base away. The chain links TRBV20-1 to TRBJ2-1; D possibly corresponds to TRBD2 (6 bases). Germline V CDR1 and CDR2: DFQATT, SNEGSKA (reference sequence). This CDR3 spans 15 amino acids. V lost 6 bases, J lost 2 bases, and 17 bases lay in between. CDR3 nucleotide sequence: TGCAGTGCAGACGATAGCAGGAGGGCCTACAATGAGCAGTTCTTC. Its protein is CSADDSRRAYNEQFF.

Notes on this clonotype: This may be a read error: a much more frequent sequence differs by one nucleotide. The chain has TRBV28 and TRBJ2-1; TRBD1 matches at 8 bases. CDR1 is MDHEN, CDR2 SYDVKM, per germline. The CDR3 length is 16 residues. The CDR3 loop reads CAGSSPGQGMRDEQFF. The CDR3, as DNA: TGTGCCGGCAGTTCACCCGGACAGGGCATGAGAGATGAGCAGTTCTTC.

This chain joins TRBV20-1 and TRBJ1-1; TRBD1 might be the D (5 bases). Trimming removed 4 bases at V and 7 bases at J, with 19 bases between. The CDR3 has 14 amino acids. CDR1 is DFQATT, CDR2 SNEGSKA, per germline (reference sequence). The CDR3 loop is CSATRRDGPGEAFF. The CDR3 nucleotides are TGCAGTGCTACCCGCCGGGACGGACCAGGTGAAGCTTTCTTT.

The J gene is TRBJ2-5, the V gene TRBV5-4; 15 bases fit TRBD2. This CDR3 has 20 residues. CDR1 and CDR2 from the germline V gene are SGHNT and YYREEE (reference sequence). With 1 base clipped from V and 3 bases from J, the junction kept 13 bases outside the gene matches. The CDR3 DNA follows: TGTGCCAGCAGCTTGTCACCCCGGACTAGCGGGAGGGCCGTGGAAGAGACCCAGTACTTC. The encoded protein is CASSLSPRTSGRAVEETQYF. Full variable domain (missing parts from reference TRBV5-4 and TRBJ2-5): ETGVTQSPTHLIKTRGQQVTLRCSSQSGHNTVSWYQQALGQGPQFIFQYYREEENGRGNFPPRFSGLQFPNYSSELNVNALELDDSALYLCASSLSPRTSGRAVEETQYFGPGTRLLVL.

Notes on this clonotype: The junction departs from the called germline gene at one end, perhaps through a read error. V gene TRBV9 combines with J gene TRBJ2-1, with D unclear. The germline V gene has CDR1 SGDLS and CDR2 YYNGEE. The CDR3 is made up of 17 amino acids. DNA for the CDR3: TGTGCCAGCAGCGTGACGAGAGATAGAGTCTCCTACAATGGGCAGTTCTTC. Its translation: CASSVTRDRVSYNGQFF.

The rearrangement joins TRBV7-2 to TRBJ1-1; D not resolved. This CDR3 is built from 14 residues. The V end lost 3 bases, the J end lost 1 base, and 9 bases lay between the germline ends. Per the germline V gene, CDR1 is SGHTA and CDR2 is FQGNSA. The CDR3 protein is CASSFITQNTEAFF. The DNA of the CDR3 is TGTGCCAGCAGCTTTATCACACAGAACACTGAAGCTTTCTTT.

This clonotype was seen repeatedly, ten times or more. The rearrangement joins TRBV2 to TRBJ1-1; a possible D gene is TRBD1 (6 bases). CDR1 and CDR2 (germline): SNHLY, FYNNEI. This CDR3 contains 12 residues. V dropped 4 bases and J dropped 11 bases, with 14 bases sitting between them. CDR3 protein: CASSGNRVGAFF. The DNA of the CDR3 is TGTGCCAGCAGTGGGAACAGGGTGGGCGCTTTCTTT.

This sequence joins TRBV5-1 and TRBJ1-1; D is uncertain. From germline, CDR1 is SGHRS and CDR2 YFSETQ. V shed 4 bases and J shed 8 bases, with 18 bases lying between them. CDR3 length: 14 amino acids. The CDR3 DNA reads TGCGCCAGCAGCCGCCAGACCCTGGGGTCCGAAGCTTTCTTT. This codes for CASSRQTLGSEAFF.

This clonotype came up many times. V and J are TRBV28 and TRBJ2-1; 8 nucleotides line up with TRBD1. After removal of 5 bases from V and 5 bases from J, the junction contained 11 bases not matched to a gene. Germline V CDR1 and CDR2: MDHEN, SYDVKM. The CDR3 has 16 residues. CDR3 residues: CASSPASGGPHNEQFF. The CDR3 nucleotides read TGTGCCAGCAGTCCAGCATCAGGGGGCCCACACAATGAGCAGTTCTTC.

The sample holds a few counts of this clonotype. V gene TRBV28 combines with J gene TRBJ1-3; TRBD1 agrees at 7 bases. This CDR3 is 16 amino acids long. V dropped 5 bases and J dropped 7; count of bases not matched to a gene: 14. The germline gives CDR1 MDHEN, CDR2 SYDVKM. The CDR3 spells CASSPLGTATVNTIYF. The CDR3 nucleotides read TGTGCCAGCAGTCCCCTCGGGACAGCCACGGTCAACACCATATATTTT.

This clonotype was seen at least ten times. The chain employs TRBV14 and TRBJ1-2, with D possibly matching TRBD1 (5 bases). Germline V gives CDR1 SGHDN, CDR2 FVKESK. Trimming shortened V by 6 bases and J by 0 bases, and 26 bases separated the two germline ends. The CDR3 runs 19 residues. CDR3 amino acids: CASSSIARTGTLPNYGYTF. In DNA, the CDR3 is TGTGCCAGCAGTTCAATTGCACGCACCGGGACGCTACCTAACTATGGCTACACCTTC.

The genes are TRBV14 and TRBJ2-7; D may correspond to TRBD1 or TRBD2 (5 bases each). Germline V gives CDR1 SGHDN, CDR2 FVKESK. The CDR3 runs 15 residues. V was clipped by 1 base and J by 5 bases, with 15 bases between them. The CDR3, as DNA: TGTGCCAGCAGCCAAGGGAGGTGGGACGGGGACGAGCAGTACTTC. Its translation: CASSQGRWDGDEQYF.

The chain employs TRBV7-6 and TRBJ2-7; D possibly uses TRBD1 or TRBD2 (5 bases each). This CDR3 is 16 amino acids long. Germline CDR1 is SGHVS and CDR2 is FNYEAQ. The V end lost 1 base, the J end lost 0 bases, and 13 bases lay between the germline ends. The DNA for the CDR3 is TGTGCCAGCAGCTTAGAGGGGACCGCCAGCTCCTACGAGCAGTACTTC. Protein sequence: CASSLEGTASSYEQYF. Together with reference TRBV7-6 and TRBJ2-7, the CDR3 gives the full variable domain: GAGVSQSPRYKVTKRGQDVALRCDPISGHVSLYWYRQALGQGPEFLTYFNYEAQQDKSGLPNDRFSAERPEGSISTLTIQRTEQRDSAMYRCASSLEGTASSYEQYFGPGTRLTVT.

About this clonotype: Being one base from a much bigger clone, this may be a read error. J is TRBJ1-1 and V is TRBV9, with D possibly being TRBD1 (6 bases). There are 14 residues in the CDR3. Per the germline V gene, CDR1 is SGDLS and CDR2 is YYNGEE. CDR3 nucleotide sequence: TGTGTCAGCAGCGTAGAGCAGGGGATCTCTGAAGCTTTCTTT. The encoded protein is CVSSVEQGISEAFF.

This clonotype was seen only a few times. J is TRBJ1-1 and V is TRBV29-1; 7 nucleotides match TRBD1. The J segment lost 4 bases and the V segment lost 6 bases, leaving 8 bases of the junction unmatched. The CDR3 runs 13 residues. Per germline, CDR1 SQVTM and CDR2 ANQGSEA. Here the CDR3 reads CSVRTGVSTEAFF. The CDR3 coding sequence is TGCAGCGTACGGACAGGAGTAAGCACTGAAGCTTTCTTT. Supplemented by reference TRBV29-1 and TRBJ1-1, the full variable domain reads SAVISQKPSRDICQRGTSLTIQCQVDSQVTMMFWYRQQPGQSLTLIATANQGSEATYESGFVIDKFPISRPNLTFSTLTVSNMSPEDSSIYLCSVRTGVSTEAFFGQGTRLTVV.

The chain couples TRBV29-1 to TRBJ1-2, with a tentative D call TRBD1 (5 bases). The CDR3 runs 14 residues. Germline V gives CDR1 SQVTM, CDR2 ANQGSEA. V was clipped by 0 bases and J by 2 bases, with 10 bases between them. CDR3: CSVEEARVNYGYTF. The CDR3 DNA sequence: TGCAGCGTTGAAGAGGCCAGGGTGAACTATGGCTACACCTTC.

This clonotype was counted many times. The CDR3 DNA reads TGTGCCAGCAGTGGAACTAGCGCGGTCTACGAGCAGTACTTC. Translation: CASSGTSAVYEQYF. V gene TRBV2 combines with J gene TRBJ2-7; 7 bases fit TRBD2. Germline-derived CDR1 and CDR2 are SNHLY and FYNNEI. The junction had 6 bases not matched to a gene; V was cut back by 4 bases and J by 3 bases. The CDR3 runs to 14 residues.

This clonotype was observed many times. J is TRBJ2-7 and V is TRBV2; 9 bases agree with TRBD2. This CDR3 region has 17 residues. Losses at the gene ends were 1 base for V and 3 bases for J; bases not matched to a gene: 10. Germline V CDR1 and CDR2: SNHLY, FYNNEI. The CDR3 sequence is CASSEDKRPSGNYEQYF. The CDR3, as DNA: TGTGCCAGCAGTGAAGATAAGCGGCCTAGCGGGAACTACGAGCAGTACTTC.